What follows are 2 T cell receptor beta chains derived from one specimen sequenced in a study of T cells after yellow fever vaccination. Via MiXCR, TCRdb re-called the 5' RACE reads, giving one row per CDR3 protein. The sample has about 230,000 distinct CDR3 sequences, about 7% seen once. Sequencing was performed on CD4+ T cells sorted from PBMCs, taken on the day of the yellow fever booster vaccination. The receptors were gathered from a man aged 25-40 years who received the YFV17D yellow fever vaccine.

The rearrangement links TRBV11-3 to TRBJ2-2, with D uncertain. V shed 5 bases and J shed 6 bases, with 10 bases lying between them. The V gene's germline CDR1 is SGHNT and CDR2 YENEEA. The CDR3 sequence is 13 residues long. CDR3 DNA: TGTGCCAGCAGCATTAATCTCGCCGGGGAGCTGTTTTTT. It yields the protein CASSINLAGELFF. Looking up the rest from reference TRBV11-3 and TRBJ2-2 gives the full variable domain: EAGVVQSPRYKIIEKKQPVAFWCNPISGHNTLYWYLQNLGQGPELLIRYENEEAVDDSQLPKDRFSAERLKGVDSTLKIQPAELGDSAVYLCASSINLAGELFFGEGSRLTVL.

This clonotype was observed a few times. The chain links TRBV6-5 to TRBJ1-1, with D unresolved. The germline V and J ends were trimmed by 2 bases and 6 bases, with 10 bases remaining between them. The CDR3 spans 13 residues. Looked up from germline, CDR1 is MNHEY and CDR2 is SVGAGI. In DNA, the CDR3 is TGTGCCAGCAGTTACCGGTCGAGGCCTGAAGCTTTCTTT. It encodes CASSYRSRPEAFF.